This TCR beta chain was found in a study of blood T cell repertoires in COVID-19. The CDR3 covers 15 residues. Germline V lookup: CDR1 GTSNPN, CDR2 SVGIG (reference sequence). V lost 2 bases, J lost 3 bases, and 14 bases lay in between. The table came from immunoSEQ multiplex PCR; TCRdb's copy has only in-frame clones and leaves some out. The profile covers roughly 140,000 clones, with roughly 79% appearing a single time and 7% to 10% taken by the ten largest. The TCR originated in a human donor with acute or convalescent COVID-19. The donor label of this sample is uncertain. J is TRBJ1-3 and V is TRBV30; D possibly corresponds to TRBD1 (6 bases). Sequenced sample: peripheral blood. CDR3 sequence reads: CAWSRLGGFGNTIYF. Written as DNA, the CDR3 is TGTGCCTGGAGTCGCCTAGGGGGATTTGGAAACACCATATATTTT.